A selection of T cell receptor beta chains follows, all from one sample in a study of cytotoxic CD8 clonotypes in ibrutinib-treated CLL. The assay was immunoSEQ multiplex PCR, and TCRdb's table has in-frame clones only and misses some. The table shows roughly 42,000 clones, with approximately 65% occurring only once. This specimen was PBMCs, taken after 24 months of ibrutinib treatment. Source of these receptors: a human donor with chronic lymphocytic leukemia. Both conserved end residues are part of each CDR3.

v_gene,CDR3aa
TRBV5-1,CASSLNQGQGQPQHF
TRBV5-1,CASSPDQANYGYTF
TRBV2,CASRGTGGRLGAFF
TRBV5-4,CASSLGLAGTDTQYF
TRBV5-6,CASSFSSYEQYF
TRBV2,CASRRDLQASISREQYF
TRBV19,CASNTYGDRELYGYTF
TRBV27,CASSLSGGLGGYTF
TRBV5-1,CASSQQGGELFF
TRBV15,CATSRFWGNTGELFF
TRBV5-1,CASSLKENTEAFF
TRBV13,CASSSRLAGAGNYNEQFF
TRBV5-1,CASGPTPNSPLHF
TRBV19,CASSIRGNLDTEAFF
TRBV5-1,CASSLVGGPDTQYF
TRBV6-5,CASSYSLGGYTF
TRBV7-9,CASSGLGGTDTQYF
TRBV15,CATSSVRRLAHEQFF
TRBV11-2,CASSLEFGGGGDEQFF
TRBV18,CASSPRGRADGTEAFF
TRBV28,CASRPGQITMNTEAFF
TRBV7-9,CASSLEGSIDTIYF
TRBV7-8,CASSLAGTEAFF
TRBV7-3,CASSLGLASPDTQYF
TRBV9,CASSGNLNTEAFF
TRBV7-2,CASTTPWGQGTQAFF